This record covers a single T cell receptor beta chain. Germline V gene lookup returns CDR1 SGHDT and CDR2 YYEEEE. Deletions cut 4 bases from V and 1 base from J, with 8 bases between. This CDR3 contains 13 residues. This entry is derived from a study of shared clonotypes between healthy human individuals. Assay: immunoSEQ multiplex PCR; the TCRdb copy retains only in-frame clones and omits some. Found here are hundreds of thousands of clones, about 79% of them singletons; the top ten hold 13%. Sequencing used PBMCs. The receptor comes from a woman in her forties in good health. Some clones in this sample may be carry-over from other donors' samples. The rearrangement joins TRBV5-6 to TRBJ1-2; D call uncertain. This CDR3 is CASSELGNYGYTF. Here the CDR3 DNA reads TGTGCCAGCAGCGAACTGGGTAACTATGGCTACACCTTC.